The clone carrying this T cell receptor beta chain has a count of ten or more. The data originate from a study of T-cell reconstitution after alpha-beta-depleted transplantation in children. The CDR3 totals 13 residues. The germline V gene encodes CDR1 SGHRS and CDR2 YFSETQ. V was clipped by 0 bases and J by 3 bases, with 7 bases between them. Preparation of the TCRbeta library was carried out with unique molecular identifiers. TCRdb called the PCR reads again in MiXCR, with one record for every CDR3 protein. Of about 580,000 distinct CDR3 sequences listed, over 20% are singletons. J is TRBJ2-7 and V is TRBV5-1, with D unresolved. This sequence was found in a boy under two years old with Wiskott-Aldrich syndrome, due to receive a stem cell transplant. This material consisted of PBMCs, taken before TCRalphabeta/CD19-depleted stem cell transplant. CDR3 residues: CASSLGDIYEQYF. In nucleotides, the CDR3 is TGCGCCAGCAGCTTGGGGGATATCTACGAGCAGTACTTC.